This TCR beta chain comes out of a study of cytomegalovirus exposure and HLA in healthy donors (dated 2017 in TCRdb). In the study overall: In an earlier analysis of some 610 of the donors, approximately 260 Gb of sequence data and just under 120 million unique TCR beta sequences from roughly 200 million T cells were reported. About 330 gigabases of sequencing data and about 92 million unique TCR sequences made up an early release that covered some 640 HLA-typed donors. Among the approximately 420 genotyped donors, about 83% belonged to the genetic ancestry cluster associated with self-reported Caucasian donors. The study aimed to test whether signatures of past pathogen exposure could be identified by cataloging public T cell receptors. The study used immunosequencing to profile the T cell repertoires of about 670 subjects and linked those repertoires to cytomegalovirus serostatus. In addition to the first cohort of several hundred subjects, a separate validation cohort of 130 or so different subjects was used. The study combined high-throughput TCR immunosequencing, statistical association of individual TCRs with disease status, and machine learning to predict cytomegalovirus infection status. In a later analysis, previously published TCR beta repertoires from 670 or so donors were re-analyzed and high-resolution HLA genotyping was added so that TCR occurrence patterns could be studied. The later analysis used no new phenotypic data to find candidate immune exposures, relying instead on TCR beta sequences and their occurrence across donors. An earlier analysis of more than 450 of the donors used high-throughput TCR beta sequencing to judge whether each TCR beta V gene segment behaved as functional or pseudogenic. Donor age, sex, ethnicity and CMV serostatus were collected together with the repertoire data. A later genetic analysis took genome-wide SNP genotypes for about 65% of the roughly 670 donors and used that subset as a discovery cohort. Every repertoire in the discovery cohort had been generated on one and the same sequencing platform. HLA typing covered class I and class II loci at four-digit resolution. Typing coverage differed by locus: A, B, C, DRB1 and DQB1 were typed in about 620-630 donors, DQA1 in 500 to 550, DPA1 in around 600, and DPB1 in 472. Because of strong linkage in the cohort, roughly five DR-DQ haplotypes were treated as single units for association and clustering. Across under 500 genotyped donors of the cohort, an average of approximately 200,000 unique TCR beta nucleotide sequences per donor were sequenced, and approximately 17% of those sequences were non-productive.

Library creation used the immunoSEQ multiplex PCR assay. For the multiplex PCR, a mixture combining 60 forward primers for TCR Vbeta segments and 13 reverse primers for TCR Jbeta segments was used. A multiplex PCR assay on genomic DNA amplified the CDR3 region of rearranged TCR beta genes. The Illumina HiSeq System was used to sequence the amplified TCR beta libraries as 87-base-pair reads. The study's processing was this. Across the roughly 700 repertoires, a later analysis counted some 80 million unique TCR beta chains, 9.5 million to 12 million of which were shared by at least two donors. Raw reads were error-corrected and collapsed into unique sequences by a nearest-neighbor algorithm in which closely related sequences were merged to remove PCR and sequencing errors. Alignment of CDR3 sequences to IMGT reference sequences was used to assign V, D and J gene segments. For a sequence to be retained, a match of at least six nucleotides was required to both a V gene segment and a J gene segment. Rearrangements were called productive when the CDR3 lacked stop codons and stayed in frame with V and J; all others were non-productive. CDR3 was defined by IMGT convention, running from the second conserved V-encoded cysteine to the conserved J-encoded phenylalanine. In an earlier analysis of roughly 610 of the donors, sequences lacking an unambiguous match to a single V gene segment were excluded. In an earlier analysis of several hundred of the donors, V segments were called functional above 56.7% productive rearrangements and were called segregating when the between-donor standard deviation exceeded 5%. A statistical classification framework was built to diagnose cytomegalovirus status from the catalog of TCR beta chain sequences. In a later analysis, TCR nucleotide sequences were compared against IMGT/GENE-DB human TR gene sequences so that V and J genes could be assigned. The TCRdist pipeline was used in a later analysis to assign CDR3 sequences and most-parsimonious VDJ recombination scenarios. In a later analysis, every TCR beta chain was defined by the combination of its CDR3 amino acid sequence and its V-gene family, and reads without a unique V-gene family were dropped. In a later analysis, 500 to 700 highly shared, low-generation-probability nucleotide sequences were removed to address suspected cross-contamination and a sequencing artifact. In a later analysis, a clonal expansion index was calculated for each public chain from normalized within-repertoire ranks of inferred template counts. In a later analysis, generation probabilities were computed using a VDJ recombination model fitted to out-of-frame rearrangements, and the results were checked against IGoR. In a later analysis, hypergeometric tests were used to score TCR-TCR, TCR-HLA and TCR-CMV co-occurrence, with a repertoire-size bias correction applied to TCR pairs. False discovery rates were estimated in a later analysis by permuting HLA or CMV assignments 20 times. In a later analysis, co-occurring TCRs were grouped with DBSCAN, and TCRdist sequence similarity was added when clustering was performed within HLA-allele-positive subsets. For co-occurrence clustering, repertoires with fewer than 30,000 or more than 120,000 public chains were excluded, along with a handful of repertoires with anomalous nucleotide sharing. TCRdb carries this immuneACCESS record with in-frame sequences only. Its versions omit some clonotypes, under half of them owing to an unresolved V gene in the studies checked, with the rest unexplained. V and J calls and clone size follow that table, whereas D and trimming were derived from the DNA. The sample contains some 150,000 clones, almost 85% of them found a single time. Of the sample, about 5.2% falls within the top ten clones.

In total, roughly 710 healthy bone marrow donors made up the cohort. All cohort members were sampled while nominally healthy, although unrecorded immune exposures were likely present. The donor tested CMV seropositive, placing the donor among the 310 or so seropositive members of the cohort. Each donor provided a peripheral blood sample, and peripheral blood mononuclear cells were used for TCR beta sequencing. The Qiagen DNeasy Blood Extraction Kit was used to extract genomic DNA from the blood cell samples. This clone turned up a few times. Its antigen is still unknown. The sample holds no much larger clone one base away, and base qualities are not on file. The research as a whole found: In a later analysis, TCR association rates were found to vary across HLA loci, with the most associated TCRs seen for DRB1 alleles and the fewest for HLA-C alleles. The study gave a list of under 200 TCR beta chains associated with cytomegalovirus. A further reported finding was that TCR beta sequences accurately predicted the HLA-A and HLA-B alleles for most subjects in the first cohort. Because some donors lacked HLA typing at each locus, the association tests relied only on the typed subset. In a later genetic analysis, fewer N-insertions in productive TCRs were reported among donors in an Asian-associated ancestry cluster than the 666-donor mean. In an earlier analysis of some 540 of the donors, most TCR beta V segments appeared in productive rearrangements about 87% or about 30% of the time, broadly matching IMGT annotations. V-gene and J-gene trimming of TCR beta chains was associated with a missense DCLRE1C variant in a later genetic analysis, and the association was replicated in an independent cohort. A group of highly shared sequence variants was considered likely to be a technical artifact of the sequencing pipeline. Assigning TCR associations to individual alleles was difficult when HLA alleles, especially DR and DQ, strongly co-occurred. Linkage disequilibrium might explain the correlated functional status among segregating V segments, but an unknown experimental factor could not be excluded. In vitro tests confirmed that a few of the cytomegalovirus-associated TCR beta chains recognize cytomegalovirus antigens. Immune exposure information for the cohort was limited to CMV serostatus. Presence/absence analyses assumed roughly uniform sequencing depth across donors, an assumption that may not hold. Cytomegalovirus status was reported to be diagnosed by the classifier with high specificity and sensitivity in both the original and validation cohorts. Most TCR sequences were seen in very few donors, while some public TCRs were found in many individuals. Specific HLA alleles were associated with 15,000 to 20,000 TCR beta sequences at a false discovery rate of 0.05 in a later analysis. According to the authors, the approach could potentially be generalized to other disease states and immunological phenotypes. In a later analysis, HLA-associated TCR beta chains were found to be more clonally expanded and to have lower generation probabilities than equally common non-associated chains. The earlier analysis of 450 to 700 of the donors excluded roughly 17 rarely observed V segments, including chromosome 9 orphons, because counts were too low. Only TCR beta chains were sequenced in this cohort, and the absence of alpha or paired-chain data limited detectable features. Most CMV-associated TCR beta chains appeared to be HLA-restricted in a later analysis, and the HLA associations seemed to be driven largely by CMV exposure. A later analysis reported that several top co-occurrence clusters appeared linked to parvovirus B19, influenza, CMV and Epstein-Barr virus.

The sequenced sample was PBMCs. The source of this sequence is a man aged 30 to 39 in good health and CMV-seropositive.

The DNA reads as follows: TGTGCCTCAGGTAATAGCGGGTACTCCTACGAGCAGTACTTC. Its product reads: CASGNSGYSYEQYF. The chain is made from TRBV7-9 and TRBJ2-7; 7 junctional bases match TRBD2. The germline V gene (reference sequence) supplies CDR1 SEHNR and CDR2 FQNEAQ. V ends up 11 bases short and J 0 bases short, with an unmatched junction base count of 10. The CDR3 measures 14 amino acids from cysteine to phenylalanine. The retained sequence is limited to the CDR3, 42 bases, with the frame set at the first base.